Below, 25 T cell receptor beta chains from the same sample are listed, as sequenced in a study of glioma-infiltrating T cells. The iRepertoire nested amplicon-rescue multiplex PCR amplified TCR alpha and beta CDR3s from RNA. One entry per CDR3 protein, called by TCRdb with MiXCR from the multiplex PCR reads. Here the sample spans fewer than 200,000 distinct CDR3 sequences, over 25% being singletons. Sequenced: glioma tissue, nonneoplastic brain tissue, or PBMCs (not recorded which). These receptors came from a human donor with low-grade glioma or glioblastoma, undergoing nonglioma brain surgery, or in good health (not recorded which).

This clonotype was detected only a few times. The chain recombines TRBV10-3 with TRBJ2-2, with 7 bases matching TRBD1. Germline-derived CDR1 and CDR2 are ENHRY and SYGVKD. The ends lost 2 bases at V and 4 bases at J; junction bases unmatched: 4. This CDR3 has 15 residues. In DNA, the CDR3 is TGTGCCATCAGTGAGAGGGGGCCCCCCACCGGGGAGCTGTTTTTT. Its translation: CAISERGPPTGELFF.

Points on this clonotype: A read error may be the cause here, since a much bigger clone is one base away. This rearrangement joins TRBV7-9 to TRBJ2-1, with 8 positions matching TRBD2. CDR1 is SEHNR, CDR2 FQNEAQ, per germline (reference sequence). This CDR3 comprises 16 residues. CDR3 nucleotide sequence: TGTGCCAGCAGCCAACCAGCCGGGAGGGCCTACAATGAGCAGCTCTTC. The encoded protein is CASSQPAGRAYNEQLF.

This chain links TRBV28 with TRBJ1-2, with D tentatively TRBD1 (5 bases). Between the trimmed V and J ends, which lost 8 bases and 5 bases, there was a span of 18 bases. From germline, CDR1 is MDHEN and CDR2 SYDVKM. This CDR3 has 14 amino acids. In nucleotides, the CDR3 is TGTGCCAGCGGAGGACATGGTAGTGGATATGGCTACACCTTC. The encoded protein is CASGGHGSGYGYTF.

This clonotype occurred many times. The chain couples TRBV29-1 to TRBJ2-1; TRBD2 agrees at 9 bases. Germline loops: CDR1 SQVTM, CDR2 ANQGSEA. Germline trimming cut 4 bases from V and 2 bases from J; bases unmatched to any gene: 6. This CDR3 spans 15 amino acids. The CDR3 region is CSVGLADSAYNEQFF. The DNA of the CDR3 is TGCAGCGTTGGACTAGCGGATTCAGCCTACAATGAGCAGTTCTTC.

This clonotype was seen a few times. The CDR3 sequence is CASSLDRQAEKLFF. As DNA, the CDR3 is TGCGCCAGCAGCTTGGACCGACAGGCAGAAAAACTGTTTTTT. The chain is built from TRBV5-1 and TRBJ1-4; weak D call: TRBD1 (6 bases). This CDR3 is 14 amino acids long. Germline lookup yields CDR1 SGHRS and CDR2 YFSETQ. Trimming removed 0 bases from V and 8 bases from J, with 11 bases in between.

The table lists this clonotype with many counts. The gene calls are TRBV18 and TRBJ1-5, with 9 bases lining up with TRBD1. Unmatched junction bases numbered 6, after V lost 2 bases and J lost 7 bases. This CDR3 is built from 15 residues. Germline V gives CDR1 KGHSH, CDR2 LQKENI. The CDR3 coding sequence is TGTGCCAGCTCACCAGGGCGGACAGGGGAACAGCCCCAGCATTTT. Translated, it gives CASSPGRTGEQPQHF.

This clonotype was found many times. For the CDR3, the DNA is TGTGCCAGCAGCCCACAGGGGCGGTCGAAGGGCGAGCAGTACTTC. This gives the protein CASSPQGRSKGEQYF. The chain has TRBV28 and TRBJ2-7, with 7 positions matching TRBD1. The germline gives CDR1 MDHEN, CDR2 SYDVKM. This CDR3 is 15 amino acids long. Unmatched junction bases numbered 14, after V lost 6 bases and J lost 6 bases.

The J gene is TRBJ2-2, the V gene TRBV4-2, with TRBD2 identical over 15 bases. The germline V gene encodes CDR1 LGHNA and CDR2 YNFKEQ. There are 18 residues in the CDR3. After removal of 3 bases from V and 4 bases from J, the junction contained 6 bases not matched to a gene. The CDR3 nucleotides read TGTGCCAGCAGCCACCGGGGACTAGCGGGAGGAGGCACCGGGGAGCTGTTTTTT. This sequence encodes CASSHRGLAGGGTGELFF.

This clonotype has more than one count but fewer than ten. This chain joins TRBV9 and TRBJ1-1, with D hard to call. This CDR3 comprises 14 residues. Looked up from germline, CDR1 is SGDLS and CDR2 is YYNGEE. V was trimmed by 0 bases and J by 3 bases, leaving 9 bases between them. CDR3 nucleotide sequence: TGTGCCAGCAGCGTAGATCCCAAGGACACTGAAGCTTTCTTT. Its translation is CASSVDPKDTEAFF.

This clonotype occurred many times. V is TRBV7-9 and J is TRBJ1-1, with 8 bases fitting TRBD1. The CDR3 extends over 14 amino acids. The V and J ends lost 0 bases and 7 bases, in that order; junction bases with no gene match: 4. The V gene's germline CDR1 is SEHNR and CDR2 FQNEAQ (reference sequence). CDR3 protein: CASSLASTGGEAFF. CDR3 in DNA: TGTGCCAGCAGCTTAGCCTCTACAGGGGGTGAAGCTTTCTTT.

This clonotype has at least ten counts. The chain links TRBV27 to TRBJ2-1; the D gene is possibly TRBD1 (6 bases). The CDR3 covers 16 residues. Germline assignment: CDR1 MNHEY and CDR2 SMNVEV (reference sequence). Trimming removed 3 bases from V and 2 bases from J, with 14 bases in between. DNA of the CDR3: TGTGCCAGCAGTTTGGGGGCCGGGACGGCCTACAATGAGCAGTTCTTC. It translates to CASSLGAGTAYNEQFF.

This clonotype was observed at least ten times. V usage is TRBV4-1 and J usage is TRBJ2-1; maybe TRBD1 (5 bases). The length of the CDR3 is 14 residues. Trimming pared 3 bases from V and 5 bases from J, leaving 11 bases between. Germline CDR1 MGHRA, CDR2 YSYEKL. CDR3 DNA sequence: TGCGCCAGCAGCCAGGACATATGGAACAATGAGCAGTTCTTC. This sequence encodes CASSQDIWNNEQFF.

The chain joins TRBV4-1 to TRBJ1-1; D is unresolved. This CDR3 is 14 amino acids long. Germline V gives CDR1 MGHRA, CDR2 YSYEKL. Trimming shortened V by 10 bases and J by 6 bases, and 21 bases separated the two germline ends. The chain's CDR3 is CATKVRELGPEAFF. Here the CDR3 DNA reads TGCGCCACCAAGGTACGGGAGCTGGGCCCTGAAGCTTTCTTT.

This clonotype was seen ten or more times. This chain uses TRBV7-9 with TRBJ1-1; a weak D match, TRBD1 (6 bases). From germline, CDR1 is SEHNR and CDR2 FQNEAQ (reference sequence). CDR3 length equals 14 residues. Trimming removed 3 bases from V and 5 bases from J, with 13 bases in between. The CDR3 is CASSFRTVGTEAFF. The CDR3 nucleotides are TGTGCCAGCAGCTTTAGGACAGTGGGGACTGAAGCTTTCTTT.

This clonotype showed up many times. The J gene is TRBJ1-2, the V gene TRBV20-1; the D gene is possibly TRBD1 (5 bases). This CDR3 has 13 amino acids. V lost 2 bases, J lost 4 bases, and 11 bases lay in between. Germline V gives CDR1 DFQATT, CDR2 SNEGSKA (reference sequence). The CDR3: CSARQQGCYGYTF. CDR3 in DNA: TGCAGTGCTAGACAGCAGGGCTGCTATGGCTACACCTTC.

This clonotype appeared many times. V and J are TRBV20-1 and TRBJ2-7, with D unclear. V was clipped by 4 bases and J by 2 bases, with 15 bases between them. In germline, CDR1 is DFQATT, CDR2 SNEGSKA (reference sequence). This CDR3 has 14 amino acids. As DNA, the CDR3 is TGCAGTGCTATCGGTTTAGATGGTACCTACGAGCAGTACTTC. Protein: CSAIGLDGTYEQYF.

On this clonotype itself: A much larger clonotype is one base distant, so this may be a read error. The chain combines TRBV11-2 with TRBJ1-5, with no clear D. Trimming removed 1 base at V and 6 bases at J, with 13 bases between. This CDR3 spans 15 amino acids. Germline CDR1 SGHAT, CDR2 FQNNGV. The CDR3 region has the DNA TGTGCCAGCAGCTTAGGACTTGAAAGAGGTCAGCCCCAGCATTTT. It encodes CASSLGLERGQPQHF.

Worth noting for this clonotype: A much larger clonotype is one base distant, so this may be a read error. This chain uses TRBV25-1 with TRBJ2-5; D uncertain. CDR3 size: 17 residues. Trimming shortened V by 1 base and J by 1 base, and 16 bases separated the two germline ends. Germline lookup yields CDR1 MGHDK and CDR2 SYGVNS. CDR3 sequence (DNA): TGTGCCAGCAGTGAATTTAATAGCTGGACCCCCCAAGAGACCCAGTACTTC. This gives the protein CASSEFNSWTPQETQYF.

The rearrangement uses TRBV6-2 or TRBV6-3 and TRBJ2-1; the match to TRBD2 covers 8 bases. Germline V CDR1 and CDR2: MNHEY, SVGEGT. The CDR3 spans 15 residues. Unmatched junction bases numbered 7, after V lost 3 bases and J lost 6 bases. CDR3 residues: CASSYPSGGSNEQFF. DNA of the CDR3: TGTGCCAGCAGTTATCCCAGCGGGGGCAGCAATGAGCAGTTCTTC.

There are many counts of this clonotype. The J gene is TRBJ2-7, the V gene TRBV10-3; 7 nucleotides agree with TRBD1. Germline V lookup: CDR1 ENHRY, CDR2 SYGVKD. V shed 2 bases and J 2 bases; nucleotides not matched to a gene: 3. The CDR3 is 14 residues long. The CDR3 DNA reads as TGTGCCATCAGTGAGGTTCAGGGGGCCTACGAGCAGTACTTC. It yields the protein CAISEVQGAYEQYF.

This clonotype was observed at least ten times. The J gene is TRBJ2-7, the V gene TRBV12-3 or TRBV12-4; the D gene is possibly TRBD1 (5 bases). The CDR3 is made up of 14 amino acids. V was cut by 5 bases and J by 2 bases, with 13 bases left in between. DNA of the CDR3: TGTGCCAGCAGTCCACGCGACAGCGCCTACGAGCAGTACTTC. Its protein is CASSPRDSAYEQYF.

The gene calls are TRBV29-1 and TRBJ2-1, with D maybe TRBD2 (5 bases). CDR3 length equals 13 residues. Germline V CDR1 and CDR2: SQVTM, ANQGSEA. Trimming left V 2 bases short and J 4 bases short, with 9 bases between. This CDR3 is CSVELCGYNEQFF. CDR3 DNA sequence: TGCAGCGTTGAATTATGCGGGTACAATGAGCAGTTCTTC.

This clonotype was counted at least ten times. This chain uses TRBV5-1 with TRBJ2-7; 9 bases align to TRBD1. V was clipped by 3 bases and J by 4 bases; unmatched bases: 5. The CDR3 sequence is 14 residues long. Per the germline V gene, CDR1 is SGHRS and CDR2 is YFSETQ. The CDR3 loop reads CASSSTGGMYEQYF. The CDR3 DNA is TGCGCCAGCAGCTCAACAGGGGGCATGTACGAGCAGTACTTC.

In regard to this clonotype: A single base separates this from a much larger clone, so it may be a read error. This rearrangement joins TRBV24-1 to TRBJ2-4; 7 bases are shared with TRBD1. The CDR3 length is 18 residues. J lost 0 bases, V lost 4 bases, and 11 bases had no gene match. CDR1 and CDR2 from the germline V gene are KGHDR and SFDVKD. This CDR3 reads CATSDCTTGSLAKNIQYF. CDR3 coding DNA: TGTGCCACCAGTGACTGTACGACAGGGAGCTTAGCCAAAAACATTCAGTACTTC.

Worth noting for this clonotype: A junction end diverges from the germline sequence, so it may reflect a read error. The chain couples TRBV24-1 to TRBJ2-1; unclear D gene. CDR1 is KGHDR and CDR2 is SFDVKD in the germline V gene. The CDR3 contains 13 residues. The CDR3 region has the DNA TGTGGCACCAGTGATTTCTTGGCAAATGAGCAGCTCTTC. This sequence encodes CGTSDFLANEQLF.